This T cell receptor beta chain emerged from a study of T cells in localized non-small cell lung cancer. Trimming cost V 5 bases and J 0 bases, with 12 bases left between them. Germline CDR1 and CDR2: SGHTA and FQGTGA. CDR3 length: 15 amino acids. Produced via immunoSEQ multiplex PCR; TCRdb's table is partial and in-frame only. This sample has tens of thousands of clones, with about 90% found just once. Specimen: PBMCs, collected before any cancer treatment. This TCR derives from a man aged 40 to 69 with stage II squamous cell lung carcinoma. This sequence joins TRBV7-3 and TRBJ2-3, with D perhaps TRBD2 (5 bases). The CDR3 spells CASSRGGGSTDTQYF. CDR3 nucleotides: TGTGCCAGCAGCCGCGGCGGAGGTAGCACAGATACGCAGTATTTT.